This T cell receptor (beta chain) was retrieved from a study of CD8 T cells in ankylosing spondylitis. Ten or more counts support this clonotype. Its target is unknown. Study observations and caveats: Disease-associated clones were reportedly significantly overrepresented in matched ankylosing spondylitis synovial fluid. A motif of 7 to 9 highly homologous TCR beta variants was seen as apparently characteristic of ankylosing spondylitis blood.

The CDR3 contains 13 residues. Trimming pared 4 bases from V and 5 bases from J, leaving 14 bases between. CDR1 is DFQATT, CDR2 SNEGSKA, per germline (reference sequence). Preparation of TCR beta libraries was done by quantitative 5'-RACE with molecular barcodes. Via MiXCR, TCRdb re-called the 5' RACE reads, giving one row per CDR3 protein. The sample holds about 240,000 distinct CDR3 sequences, around 11% seen once. This sequence was found in a male donor with ankylosing spondylitis or in good health (not recorded which). This rearrangement joins TRBV20-1 to TRBJ1-2, with D perhaps TRBD1 (5 bases). The sample was blood, either unsorted or a sorted T cell fraction (not recorded which). Here the CDR3 DNA reads TGCAGTGCTATCCTCGACAGAGAATATGGCTACACCTTC. As protein: CSAILDREYGYTF.